This T cell receptor beta chain was retrieved from a study of T-cell reconstitution after alpha-beta-depleted transplantation in children. V lost 3 bases, J lost 9 bases, and 18 bases lay in between. The CDR3 is made up of 15 amino acids. This clonotype was found many times. Its antigen is currently unknown. During its preparation, the TCRbeta library received unique molecular identifiers. MiXCR was run by TCRdb on the PCR reads, yielding one entry per CDR3 protein. The sample has 300,000 to 400,000 distinct CDR3 sequences, 15% to 20% seen once. Broader study findings: When one year had passed after transplant, most T-cell counts and diversity came from newly produced T cells. Alpha-beta T cells present about two months after transplant were reported to originate from several hundred expanded graft clones.

The TCR originated in a male patient aged 2-10 years who had a stem cell transplant for acute lymphoblastic leukemia, so the T cells may come from the graft donor. The sequences come from PBMCs, mostly from graft donor cells, collected 360 days after TCRalphabeta/CD19-depleted stem cell transplant. The chain uses TRBV12-3 or TRBV12-4 and TRBJ2-1; the D is unclear. The CDR3 DNA follows: TGTGCCAGCAGTTTGACCCTAACGGCAAGGGCTGAGCAGTTCTTC. It specifies CASSLTLTARAEQFF.